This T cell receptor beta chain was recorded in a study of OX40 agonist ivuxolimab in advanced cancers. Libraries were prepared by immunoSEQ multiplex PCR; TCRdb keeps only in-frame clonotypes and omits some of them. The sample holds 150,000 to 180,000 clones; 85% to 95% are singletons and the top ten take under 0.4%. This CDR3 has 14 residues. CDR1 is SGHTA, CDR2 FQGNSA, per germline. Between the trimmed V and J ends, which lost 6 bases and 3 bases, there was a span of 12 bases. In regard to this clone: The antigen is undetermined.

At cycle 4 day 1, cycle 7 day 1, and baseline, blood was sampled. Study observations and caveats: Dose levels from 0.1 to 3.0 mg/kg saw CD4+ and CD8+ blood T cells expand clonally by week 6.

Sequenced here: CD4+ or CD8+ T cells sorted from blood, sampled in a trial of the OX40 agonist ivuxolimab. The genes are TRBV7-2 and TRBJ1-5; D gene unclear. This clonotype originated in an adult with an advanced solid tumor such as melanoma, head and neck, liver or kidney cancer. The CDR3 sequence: CASSREISNQPQHF. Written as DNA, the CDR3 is TGTGCCAGCAGTCGGGAAATCTCCAATCAGCCCCAGCATTTT.